The 11 T cell receptor beta chains listed next were all sequenced from one sample in a study of T cell changes during pregnancy in multiple sclerosis (dated by TCRdb to between 2017 and 2020). Receptor amplification or capture employed the immunoSEQ multiplex PCR assay. TCRdb provides this immuneACCESS table in a form limited to in-frame rearrangements. Some clones are lacking; in checked studies, under half of them reflect an unresolved V gene, and why the rest are absent is not known. For this sample the table gives 70,000 to 85,000 clones, of which 90% to 95% were detected only once. In total, the top ten clones hold almost 1.5% of the sample. The specimen was peripheral blood, collected before pregnancy. These receptors were collected from a female donor with multiple sclerosis, enrolled in a pregnancy study.

This clone was seen a few times. This chain connects TRBV5-5 to TRBJ1-5, with D unclear. This CDR3 contains 15 residues. The germline V gene has CDR1 SGHKS and CDR2 YYEKEE (reference sequence). V was trimmed by 4 bases and J by 3 bases, leaving 14 bases between them. CDR3 coding DNA: TGTGCCAGCAGCCCGGGTCCCCATAACAATCAGCCCCAGCATTTT. As protein: CASSPGPHNNQPQHF.

V usage is TRBV15 and J usage is TRBJ2-3, with 7 bases fitting TRBD2. V was pared by 0 bases and J by 2 bases, with 5 bases of the junction left unmatched. The CDR3 is 16 residues long. Germline lookup yields CDR1 LNHNV and CDR2 YYDKDF (reference sequence). The CDR3 nucleotides read TGTGCCACCAGCAGAGATGGGAGCGGGAACACAGATACGCAGTATTTT. This translates into CATSRDGSGNTDTQYF.

V gene TRBV9 combines with J gene TRBJ1-4; 7 bases match TRBD1. Germline loops: CDR1 SGDLS, CDR2 YYNGEE. This CDR3 comprises 15 residues. V lost 3 bases to trimming and J lost 8 bases; unmatched junction nucleotides: 10. The CDR3 here is CASSGTGAGGEKLFF. The CDR3, as DNA: TGTGCCAGCAGCGGAACAGGGGCAGGAGGCGAAAAACTGTTTTTT.

This chain joins TRBV7-3 and TRBJ1-1; maybe TRBD1 (6 bases). Germline lookup yields CDR1 SGHTA and CDR2 FQGTGA. This CDR3 is 13 amino acids long. V was trimmed by 5 bases and J by 7 bases, leaving 14 bases between them. The chain's CDR3 is CASSPGDNFEAFF. The DNA of the CDR3 is TGTGCCAGCAGCCCCGGGGACAACTTTGAAGCTTTCTTT.

The chain couples TRBV18 to TRBJ1-5, with 7 positions matching TRBD1. Trimming cost V 3 bases and J 7 bases; bases outside gene matches: 6. This CDR3 has 14 residues. The V gene's germline CDR1 is KGHSH and CDR2 LQKENI. This chain's CDR3 is CASSPFQGVQPQHF. CDR3 DNA sequence: TGTGCCAGCTCACCGTTCCAGGGGGTCCAGCCCCAGCATTTT.

The V gene is TRBV27, the J gene TRBJ2-3; 13 bases agree with TRBD2. The CDR3 sequence is 16 residues long. Trimming at V came to 5 bases and at J to 5 bases, leaving 7 bases not matched to a gene. Germline V gene data show CDR1 as MNHEY and CDR2 as SMNVEV (reference sequence). The CDR3 loop reads CASSEETSGRRDTQYF. CDR3 DNA: TGTGCCAGCAGTGAAGAGACTAGCGGGAGGAGAGATACGCAGTATTTT.

This clone was detected once. V gene TRBV7-3 combines with J gene TRBJ2-7; the match to TRBD2 covers 10 bases. CDR1 and CDR2 from the germline V gene are SGHTA and FQGTGA. V dropped 2 bases and J dropped 4; count of bases not matched to a gene: 5. The CDR3 contains 15 residues. The CDR3 DNA reads TGTGCCAGCAGCTTAGGGAGCGGGGGGGGTTACGAGCAGTACTTC. It encodes CASSLGSGGGYEQYF.

This chain connects TRBV5-4 to TRBJ1-1, with TRBD1 as a possible D gene (6 bases). CDR1 and CDR2 (germline): SGHNT, YYREEE (reference sequence). The CDR3 contains 15 residues. V was clipped by 0 bases and J by 5 bases, with 14 bases between them. The CDR3 coding sequence is TGTGCCAGCAGCTTGGGCACAGGGTTCGAGACTGAAGCTTTCTTT. This translates into CASSLGTGFETEAFF.

The chain carries TRBV5-6 and TRBJ1-5; maybe TRBD1 (5 bases). This CDR3 has 13 residues. V was cut by 0 bases and J by 6 bases, with 7 bases left in between. Per the germline V gene, CDR1 is SGHDT and CDR2 is YYEEEE. The CDR3 loop reads CASSLGGGQPQHF. The CDR3 DNA reads as TGTGCCAGCAGCTTGGGGGGGGGTCAGCCCCAGCATTTT.

This clone has a single count. CDR3 coding DNA: TGTGCCAGCAGTTCAGGGTTGGAGCAGTACTTC. The encoded protein is CASSSGLEQYF. The J gene is TRBJ2-7, the V gene TRBV7-2, with D possibly matching TRBD1 (5 bases). The germline V and J ends were trimmed by 6 bases and 7 bases, with 10 bases remaining between them. The CDR3 runs 11 residues. CDR1 is SGHTA and CDR2 is FQGNSA in the germline V gene.

The chain links TRBV27 to TRBJ2-6; unclear D gene. CDR3 length: 14 residues. CDR1 MNHEY and CDR2 SMNVEV come from the germline V gene (reference sequence). V was trimmed by 6 bases and J by 4 bases, leaving 10 bases between them. The CDR3 nucleotides read TGTGCCAGCAGCCTCCTAATGGGGGCCAACGTCCTGACTTTC. The encoded protein is CASSLLMGANVLTF.